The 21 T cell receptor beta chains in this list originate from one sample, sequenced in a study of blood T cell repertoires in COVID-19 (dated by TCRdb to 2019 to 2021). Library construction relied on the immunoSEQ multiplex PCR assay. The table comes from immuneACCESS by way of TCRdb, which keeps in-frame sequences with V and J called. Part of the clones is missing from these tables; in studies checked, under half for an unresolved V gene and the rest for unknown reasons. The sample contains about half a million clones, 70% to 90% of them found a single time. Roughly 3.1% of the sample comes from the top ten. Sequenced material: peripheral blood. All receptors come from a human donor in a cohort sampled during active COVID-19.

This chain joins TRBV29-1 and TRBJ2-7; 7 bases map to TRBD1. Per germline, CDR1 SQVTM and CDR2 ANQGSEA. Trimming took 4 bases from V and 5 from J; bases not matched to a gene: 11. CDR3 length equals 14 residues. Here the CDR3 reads CSVVSRQGAHEQYF. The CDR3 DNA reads TGCAGCGTTGTTTCGCGACAGGGCGCCCACGAGCAGTACTTC.

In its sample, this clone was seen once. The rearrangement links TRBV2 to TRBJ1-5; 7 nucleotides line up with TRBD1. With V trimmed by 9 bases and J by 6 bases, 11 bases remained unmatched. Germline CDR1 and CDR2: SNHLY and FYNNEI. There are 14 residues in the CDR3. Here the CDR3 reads CASAMTGSGQPQHF. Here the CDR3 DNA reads TGTGCCAGTGCGATGACAGGGAGCGGTCAGCCCCAGCATTTT.

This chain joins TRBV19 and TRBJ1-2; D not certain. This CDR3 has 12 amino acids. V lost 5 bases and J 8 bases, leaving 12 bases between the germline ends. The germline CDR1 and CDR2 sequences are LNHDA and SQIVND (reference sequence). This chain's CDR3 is CASSLKLQGYTF. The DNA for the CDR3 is TGTGCCAGTAGTTTAAAGCTCCAAGGCTACACCTTC.

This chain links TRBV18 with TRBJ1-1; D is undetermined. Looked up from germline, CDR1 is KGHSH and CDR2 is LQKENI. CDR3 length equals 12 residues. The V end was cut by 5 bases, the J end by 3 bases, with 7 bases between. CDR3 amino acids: CASSGPDTEAFF. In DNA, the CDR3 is TGTGCCAGCTCAGGGCCAGACACTGAAGCTTTCTTT.

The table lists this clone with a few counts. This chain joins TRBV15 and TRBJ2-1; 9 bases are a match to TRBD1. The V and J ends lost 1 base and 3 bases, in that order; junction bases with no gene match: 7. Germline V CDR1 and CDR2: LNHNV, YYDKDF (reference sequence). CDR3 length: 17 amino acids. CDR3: CATSRVRRTGDYNEQFF. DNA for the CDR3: TGTGCCACCAGCAGAGTCAGGAGGACAGGGGACTACAATGAGCAGTTCTTC.

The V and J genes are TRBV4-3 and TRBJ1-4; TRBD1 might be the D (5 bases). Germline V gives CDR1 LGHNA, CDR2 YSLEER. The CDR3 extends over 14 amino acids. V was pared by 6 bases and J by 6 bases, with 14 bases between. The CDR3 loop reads CASRKQGGDEKLFF. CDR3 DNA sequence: TGCGCCAGCAGGAAGCAGGGTGGAGATGAAAAACTGTTTTTT.

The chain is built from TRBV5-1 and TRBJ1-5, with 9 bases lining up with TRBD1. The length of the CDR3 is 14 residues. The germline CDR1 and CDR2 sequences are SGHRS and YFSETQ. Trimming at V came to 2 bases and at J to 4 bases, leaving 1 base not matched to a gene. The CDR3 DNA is TGCGCCAGCAGCTTCGGGACAGGGAATCAGCCCCAGCATTTT. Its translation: CASSFGTGNQPQHF.

CDR3 sequence: CASSVSTGAYSNQPQHF. CDR3 sequence (DNA): TGTGCCAGCAGTGTCTCAACAGGTGCTTATAGCAATCAGCCCCAGCATTTT. This chain connects TRBV6-1 to TRBJ1-5; D is perhaps TRBD1 (5 bases). CDR1 and CDR2 from the germline V gene are MNHNS and SASEGT. The V gene lost 4 bases and the J gene lost 0 bases, with 16 bases spanning the gap. This CDR3 has 17 residues.

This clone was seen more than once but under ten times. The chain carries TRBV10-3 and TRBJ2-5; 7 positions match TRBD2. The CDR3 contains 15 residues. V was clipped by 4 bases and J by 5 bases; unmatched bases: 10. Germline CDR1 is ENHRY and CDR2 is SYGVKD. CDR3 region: CAISGGSGDGETQYF. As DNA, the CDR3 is TGTGCCATCAGTGGGGGAAGCGGGGACGGGGAGACCCAGTACTTC.

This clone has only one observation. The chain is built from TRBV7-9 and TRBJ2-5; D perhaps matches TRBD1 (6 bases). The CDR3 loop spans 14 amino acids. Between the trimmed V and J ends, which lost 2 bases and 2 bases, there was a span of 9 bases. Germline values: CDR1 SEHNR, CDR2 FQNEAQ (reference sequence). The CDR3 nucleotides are TGTGCCAGCAGCTTAAACGGACAGCAAGAGACCCAGTACTTC. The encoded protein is CASSLNGQQETQYF.

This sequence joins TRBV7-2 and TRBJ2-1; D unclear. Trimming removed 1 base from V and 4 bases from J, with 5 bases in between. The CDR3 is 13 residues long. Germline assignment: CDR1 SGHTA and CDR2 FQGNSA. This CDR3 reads CASSLDSYNEQFF. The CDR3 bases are TGTGCCAGCAGCTTAGACAGTTACAATGAGCAGTTCTTC.

Written as DNA, the CDR3 is TGTGCCAGCTCCTCCGGACTATCCACCGGGGAGCTGTTTTTT. It is translated as CASSSGLSTGELFF. The rearrangement uses TRBV18 and TRBJ2-2; D is perhaps TRBD2 (6 bases). This CDR3 spans 14 amino acids. The germline V gene encodes CDR1 KGHSH and CDR2 LQKENI. Trimming left V 6 bases short and J 4 bases short, with 12 bases between. The whole variable domain, filled in from reference TRBV18 and TRBJ2-2, reads NAGVMQNPRHLVRRRGQEARLRCSPMKGHSHVYWYRQLPEEGLKFMVYLQKENIIDESGMPKERFSAEFPKEGPSILRIQQVVRGDSAAYFCASSSGLSTGELFFGEGSRLTVL.

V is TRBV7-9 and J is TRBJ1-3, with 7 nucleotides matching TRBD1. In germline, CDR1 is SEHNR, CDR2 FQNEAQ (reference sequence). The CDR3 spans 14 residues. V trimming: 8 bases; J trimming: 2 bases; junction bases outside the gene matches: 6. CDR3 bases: TGTGCCAGCCGGCAGGGGGAAGCTGGAAACACCATATATTTT. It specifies CASRQGEAGNTIYF.

The CDR3 nucleotides read TGTGCCTGGAGTGCGGGGGGACGGCGAGGCTACACCTTC. Residues: CAWSAGGRRGYTF. The rearrangement links TRBV30 to TRBJ1-2; D is perhaps TRBD1 (5 bases). Germline assignment: CDR1 GTSNPN and CDR2 SVGIG (reference sequence). CDR3 length: 13 residues. Trimming cost V 1 base and J 8 bases, with 14 bases left between them.

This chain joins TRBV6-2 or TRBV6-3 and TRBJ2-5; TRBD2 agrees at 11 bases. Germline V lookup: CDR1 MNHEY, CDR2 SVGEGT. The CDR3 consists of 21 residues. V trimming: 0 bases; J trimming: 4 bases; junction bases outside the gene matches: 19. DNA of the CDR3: TGTGCCAGCAGTTACTCGATACTAGCGGGAGCGCTAGCGGAATTCTCAGAGACCCAGTACTTC. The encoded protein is CASSYSILAGALAEFSETQYF.

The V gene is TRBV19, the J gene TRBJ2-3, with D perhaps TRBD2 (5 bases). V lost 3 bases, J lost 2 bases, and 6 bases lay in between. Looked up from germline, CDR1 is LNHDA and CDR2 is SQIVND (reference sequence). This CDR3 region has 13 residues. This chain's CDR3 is CASSMGATDTQYF. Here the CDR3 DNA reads TGTGCCAGTAGTATGGGAGCCACAGATACGCAGTATTTT.

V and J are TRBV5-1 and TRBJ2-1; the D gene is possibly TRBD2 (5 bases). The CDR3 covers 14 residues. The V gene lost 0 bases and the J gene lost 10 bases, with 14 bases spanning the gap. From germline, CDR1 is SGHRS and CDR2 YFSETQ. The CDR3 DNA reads TGCGCCAGCAGCTTGGGCCCGGGAACTCCCGAGCAGTTCTTC. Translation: CASSLGPGTPEQFF.

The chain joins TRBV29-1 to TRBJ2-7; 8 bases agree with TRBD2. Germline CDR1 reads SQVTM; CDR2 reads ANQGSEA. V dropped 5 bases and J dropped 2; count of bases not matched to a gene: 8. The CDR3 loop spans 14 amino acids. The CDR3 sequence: CSVSSGRGPYEQYF. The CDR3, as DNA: TGCAGCGTTTCGAGCGGGAGAGGGCCCTACGAGCAGTACTTC.

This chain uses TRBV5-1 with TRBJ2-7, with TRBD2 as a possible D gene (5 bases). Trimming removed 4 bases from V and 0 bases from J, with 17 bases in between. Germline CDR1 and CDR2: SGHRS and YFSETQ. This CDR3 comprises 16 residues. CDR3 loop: CASSRDGQLSSYEQYF. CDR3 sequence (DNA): TGCGCCAGCAGCCGGGATGGGCAATTGAGCTCCTACGAGCAGTACTTC.

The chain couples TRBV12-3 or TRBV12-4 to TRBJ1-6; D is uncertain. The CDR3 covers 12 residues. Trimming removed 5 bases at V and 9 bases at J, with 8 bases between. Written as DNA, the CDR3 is TGTGCCAGCAGTCCACCAGGTTCACCCCTCCACTTT. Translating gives CASSPPGSPLHF.

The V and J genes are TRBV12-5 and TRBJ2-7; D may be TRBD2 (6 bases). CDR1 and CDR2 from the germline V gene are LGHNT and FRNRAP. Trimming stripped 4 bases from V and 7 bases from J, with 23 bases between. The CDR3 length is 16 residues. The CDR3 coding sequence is TGTGCTAGTGGTTCCCCCCGGACGTTCTTTGGAGGGGAGCAGTACTTC. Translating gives CASGSPRTFFGGEQYF. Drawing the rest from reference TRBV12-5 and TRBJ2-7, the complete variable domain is DARVTQTPRHKVTEMGQEVTMRCQPILGHNTVFWYRQTMMQGLELLAYFRNRAPLDDSGMPKDRFSAEMPDATLATLKIQPSEPRDSAVYFCASGSPRTFFGGEQYFGPGTRLTVT.